These 27 T cell receptor beta chains were all obtained from the same sample, sequenced in a study of response to subunit inactivated influenza vaccine. One entry per CDR3 protein, called by TCRdb with MiXCR from the RT-PCR reads. The data show roughly 290,000 distinct CDR3 sequences, with about a fifth seen just once and about a tenth held by the top ten. The sequences come from PBMCs from blood, collected roughly 20 months after vaccination. The receptors were sampled from a man aged 50 to 69 who received an inactivated influenza vaccine.

This clonotype showed up just a few times. The chain recombines TRBV27 with TRBJ2-6, with D possibly TRBD1 on 5 matching bases. Germline values: CDR1 MNHEY, CDR2 SMNVEV (reference sequence). The V gene lost 6 bases and the J gene lost 1 base, with 13 bases spanning the gap. The CDR3 has 16 amino acids. For the CDR3, the DNA is TGTGCCAGCAGGACTGCGCAGGGTTCTGGGGCCAACGTCCTGACTTTC. As protein: CASRTAQGSGANVLTF.

The chain has TRBV20-1 and TRBJ1-6; no definite D call. This CDR3 is 15 amino acids long. V lost 3 bases and J lost 0, with 9 bases in between. From germline, CDR1 is DFQATT and CDR2 SNEGSKA (reference sequence). In DNA form, the CDR3 reads TGCAGTGCTAGGAGGCAGAGCTCCTATAATTCACCCCTCCACTTT. The encoded protein is CSARRQSSYNSPLHF.

In its sample, this clonotype was seen a few times. Written as DNA, the CDR3 is TGTGCCAGCAGACTAGACAGGATTGGCACAGATACGCAGTATTTT. The encoded protein is CASRLDRIGTDTQYF. The rearrangement uses TRBV12-3 or TRBV12-4 and TRBJ2-3, with a weak D call TRBD1 (6 bases). V lost 6 bases to trimming and J lost 1 base, with 14 bases between them. The CDR3 runs to 15 residues.

V and J are TRBV20-1 and TRBJ2-1; 8 nucleotides agree with TRBD1. The trim removed 3 bases at V and 0 bases at J, leaving 7 bases unmatched. The CDR3 covers 16 residues. The germline gives CDR1 DFQATT, CDR2 SNEGSKA (reference sequence). The CDR3 is CSARMTGASSYNEQFF. The CDR3 coding sequence is TGCAGTGCTAGGATGACAGGGGCCAGCTCCTACAATGAGCAGTTCTTC.

J is TRBJ1-4 and V is TRBV6-5; possibly TRBD1 for D (6 bases). CDR3 length equals 13 residues. V was pared by 4 bases and J by 8 bases, with 11 bases between. The germline CDR1 and CDR2 sequences are MNHEY and SVGAGI. The CDR3 DNA follows: TGTGCCAGCAGTTCAGGGGTTAGGGAAAAACTGTTTTTT. It yields the protein CASSSGVREKLFF.

This clonotype appeared a few times. The gene calls are TRBV20-1 and TRBJ1-2; D ambiguous. The V gene's germline CDR1 is DFQATT and CDR2 SNEGSKA (reference sequence). V was cut by 0 bases and J by 5 bases, with 7 bases left in between. This CDR3 comprises 12 residues. Here the CDR3 reads CSARDEGYGYTF. CDR3 sequence (DNA): TGCAGTGCTAGAGATGAAGGGTATGGCTACACCTTC.

The chain has TRBV3-1 and TRBJ2-5; D uncertain. The CDR3 runs 14 residues. Germline values: CDR1 LGHDT, CDR2 YNNKEL (reference sequence). V dropped 4 bases and J dropped 1 base, with 10 bases sitting between them. The CDR3 reads CASSPPLSQETQYF. The CDR3 region has the DNA TGTGCCAGCAGCCCCCCTCTGAGCCAAGAGACCCAGTACTTC.

The chain combines TRBV6-1 with TRBJ1-3, with TRBD1 as a possible D gene (5 bases). The V gene lost 6 bases and the J gene lost 0 bases, with 12 bases spanning the gap. This CDR3 region has 15 residues. In germline, CDR1 is MNHNS, CDR2 SASEGT. CDR3 protein: CASRQKGFSGNTIYF. DNA for the CDR3: TGTGCCAGCAGACAAAAGGGGTTCTCTGGAAACACCATATATTTT.

The chain uses TRBV20-1 and TRBJ1-2, with TRBD1 matching over 9 bases. Trimming removed 3 bases from V and 5 bases from J; junction bases left unmatched: 7. This CDR3 has 14 amino acids. Germline loops: CDR1 DFQATT, CDR2 SNEGSKA (reference sequence). The CDR3 loop is CSAREGGTGYGYTF. The CDR3 nucleotides read TGCAGTGCTAGGGAAGGCGGGACAGGGTATGGCTACACCTTC.

In its sample, this clonotype was seen a few times. A read error may explain this, as a much larger clone is one base away. V and J are TRBV27 and TRBJ2-5, with a weak D call TRBD1 (7 bases). V shed 2 bases and J shed 9 bases, with 13 bases lying between them. Germline assignment: CDR1 MNHEY and CDR2 SMNVEV (reference sequence). CDR3 size: 13 residues. CDR3 coding DNA: TGTGCCAGCAGTTTAGTCAGGGGGGAGGCCCAGTACTTC. Translating it yields CASSLVRGEAQYF.

The chain is built from TRBV27 and TRBJ2-7; D gene ambiguous. The CDR3 length is 12 residues. V was trimmed by 6 bases and J by 6 bases, leaving 12 bases between them. CDR1 and CDR2 from the germline V gene are MNHEY and SMNVEV (reference sequence). The DNA of the CDR3 is TGTGCCAGCAGCTCCCCAGTTAGCGAGCAGTACTTC. This encodes CASSSPVSEQYF.

This clonotype was counted a few times. This sequence joins TRBV19 and TRBJ2-5, with 8 bases lining up with TRBD2. V shed 4 bases, J shed 4 bases, and the junction held 14 bases outside the gene matches. This CDR3 has 17 amino acids. The germline gives CDR1 LNHDA, CDR2 SQIVND (reference sequence). CDR3 sequence reads: CASSTRRLALNPETQYF. CDR3 in DNA: TGTGCCAGTAGTACAAGACGACTAGCGCTTAACCCAGAGACCCAGTACTTC.

This clonotype was seen a handful of times. This sequence joins TRBV7-8 and TRBJ1-2, with 7 positions matching TRBD1. The CDR3 has 14 amino acids. CDR1 and CDR2 from the germline V gene are SGHVS and FQNEAQ. The trim removed 5 bases at V and 3 bases at J, leaving 6 bases unmatched. The CDR3 spells CASSVTGTDYGYTF. The CDR3 DNA sequence: TGTGCCAGCAGCGTAACCGGGACAGACTATGGCTACACCTTC.

This clonotype has only a few counts. The V gene is TRBV7-2, the J gene TRBJ1-5; no clear D. Looked up from germline, CDR1 is SGHTA and CDR2 is FQGNSA. The CDR3 loop spans 13 amino acids. V lost 5 bases and J lost 6, with 11 bases in between. The chain's CDR3 is CASSPRPSQPQHF. The CDR3 region has the DNA TGTGCCAGCAGCCCAAGACCCAGTCAGCCCCAGCATTTT.

This clonotype was seen ten or more times. The rearrangement uses TRBV19 and TRBJ1-4; possibly TRBD1 for D (5 bases). This CDR3 comprises 14 residues. Between the trimmed V and J ends, which lost 9 bases and 2 bases, there was a span of 13 bases. From germline, CDR1 is LNHDA and CDR2 SQIVND (reference sequence). The DNA of the CDR3 is TGTGCCAGCAGCCCGGGGGGTACTAATGAAAAACTGTTTTTT. This codes for CASSPGGTNEKLFF.

This sequence joins TRBV2 and TRBJ2-7; D could derive from TRBD1 or TRBD2 (5 bases each). V was pared by 8 bases and J by 3 bases, with 11 bases between. In germline, CDR1 is SNHLY, CDR2 FYNNEI. The CDR3 is 12 residues long. The CDR3 loop reads CASRFGGYEQYF. The DNA of the CDR3 is TGTGCCAGCCGTTTTGGGGGCTACGAGCAGTACTTC.

The V call is TRBV6-2 or TRBV6-3, the J call TRBJ2-7, with D maybe TRBD2 (6 bases). The ends were cut back, 7 bases at V and 3 bases at J, with 19 bases in the middle. CDR1 and CDR2 (germline): MNHEY, SVGEGT. This CDR3 is 15 amino acids long. CDR3 DNA: TGTGCCAGCACTCTTCTCGGGAGTGGGCGCTACGAGCAGTACTTC. Translated, it gives CASTLLGSGRYEQYF.

The chain uses TRBV7-6 and TRBJ1-1; maybe TRBD1 (6 bases). The germline gives CDR1 SGHVS, CDR2 FNYEAQ. The ends were cut back, 1 base at V and 4 bases at J, with 10 bases in the middle. The CDR3 length is 14 residues. The CDR3: CASSLDMGATEAFF. The CDR3 coding sequence is TGTGCCAGCAGCTTAGATATGGGGGCCACTGAAGCTTTCTTT.

This clonotype was seen a handful of times. The genes are TRBV7-2 and TRBJ1-1; 10 bases are shared with TRBD1. This CDR3 has 15 residues. CDR1 and CDR2 from the germline V gene are SGHTA and FQGNSA. Unmatched junction bases numbered 5, after V lost 7 bases and J lost 0 bases. In DNA, the CDR3 is TGTGCCAGCAACCGACAGGGGGCGCTGAACACTGAAGCTTTCTTT. Amino acid sequence: CASNRQGALNTEAFF.

This clonotype occurred many times. This sequence joins TRBV7-9 and TRBJ1-1; unclear D gene. Trimming removed 5 bases at V and 0 bases at J, with 4 bases between. The CDR3 covers 12 residues. Germline V CDR1 and CDR2: SEHNR, FQNEAQ (reference sequence). CDR3 residues: CASSRMNTEAFF. For the CDR3, the DNA is TGTGCCAGCAGCCGGATGAACACTGAAGCTTTCTTT.

The gene calls are TRBV19 and TRBJ1-2; 10 nucleotides line up with TRBD1. Germline CDR1 and CDR2: LNHDA and SQIVND (reference sequence). After removal of 7 bases from V and 7 bases from J, the junction contained 15 bases not matched to a gene. This CDR3 is built from 16 residues. CDR3 protein: CASIDPRDRGYSGYTF. The CDR3 DNA is TGTGCCAGTATCGATCCACGGGACAGGGGTTACAGTGGCTACACCTTC. The full variable domain, completed using reference TRBV19 and TRBJ1-2, is DGGITQSPKYLFRKEGQNVTLSCEQNLNHDAMYWYRQDPGQGLRLIYYSQIVNDFQKGDIAEGYSVSREKKESFPLTVTSAQKNPTAFYLCASIDPRDRGYSGYTFGSGTRLTVV.

V gene TRBV30 combines with J gene TRBJ2-5; perhaps D is TRBD1 or TRBD2 (5 bases each). The CDR3 has 13 amino acids. Germline V gene lookup returns CDR1 GTSNPN and CDR2 SVGIG (reference sequence). V gave up 7 bases and J gave up 4 bases, with 16 bases separating them. CDR3 protein: CASISQGRETQYF. CDR3 sequence (DNA): TGTGCCTCCATATCCCAGGGACGAGAGACCCAGTACTTC.

This clonotype occurred a few times. This chain joins TRBV7-8 and TRBJ2-2; TRBD1 might be the D (6 bases). This CDR3 has 16 amino acids. Germline V lookup: CDR1 SGHVS, CDR2 FQNEAQ. The V end was cut by 4 bases, the J end by 2 bases, with 14 bases between. The CDR3: CASSSTSGHNTGELFF. The CDR3 DNA is TGTGCCAGCAGCTCAACCTCGGGACACAACACCGGGGAGCTGTTTTTT. Based on the CDR3 plus reference TRBV7-8 and TRBJ2-2, the full variable domain is GAGVSQSPRYKVAKRGQDVALRCDPISGHVSLFWYQQALGQGPEFLTYFQNEAQLDKSGLPSDRFFAERPEGSVSTLKIQRTQQEDSAVYLCASSSTSGHNTGELFFGEGSRLTVL.

To note about this clonotype: One end of the junction is discordant with germline, which a read error may explain. The rearrangement joins TRBV4-1 to TRBJ1-1; TRBD1 matches 7 bases. Germline V lookup: CDR1 MGHRA, CDR2 YSYEKL. The CDR3 consists of 16 residues. CDR3 nucleotide sequence: TGCGCCACCAGCCGTCCTCCGGGACAGACGAACACTGAAGCTTTCTTT. It translates to CATSRPPGQTNTEAFF.

J is TRBJ2-1 and V is TRBV19; TRBD2 matches 7 bases. Germline trimming cut 3 bases from V and 10 bases from J; bases unmatched to any gene: 3. Germline V gene sequence: CDR1 LNHDA, CDR2 SQIVND (reference sequence). The CDR3 consists of 12 residues. CDR3 bases: TGTGCCAGTAGTATGGGAGGGTTCGAGCAGTTCTTC. Protein product: CASSMGGFEQFF.

The V and J genes are TRBV6-4 and TRBJ1-5; D is unclear. The CDR3 is 16 residues long. CDR1 MRHNA and CDR2 SNTAGT come from the germline V gene. V lost 0 bases and J lost 2, with 11 bases in between. CDR3 region: CASSDSSPRRNQPQHF. In nucleotides, the CDR3 is TGTGCCAGCAGTGACTCGAGTCCGCGCCGCAATCAGCCCCAGCATTTT.

J is TRBJ1-1 and V is TRBV7-9, with D unclear. This CDR3 has 11 amino acids. Germline assignment: CDR1 SEHNR and CDR2 FQNEAQ (reference sequence). CDR3 coding DNA: TGTGCATGGTCGGGCGGCACTGAAGCTTTCTTT. It codes for CAWSGGTEAFF.